This T cell receptor (beta chain) was captured in a study of shared T cell receptors in the human thymus. The CDR3 consists of 15 residues. Germline loops: CDR1 MGHDK, CDR2 SYGVNS. V gave up 0 bases and J gave up 8 bases, with 16 bases separating them. Generated by immunoSEQ multiplex PCR, the TCRdb table keeps only in-frame clones and is missing some. The sample has about 610,000 clones, more than 75% seen once. Another study also made use of these data, one on human thymus T cells. As reported in that work: Having corrective surgery for congenital heart defects, healthy Finnish infants were the ones who donated. Resections obtained during corrective heart surgery supplied the thymus tissue. Use of V and J genes seemed skewed within the thymic and blood repertoires. Thymic repertoires overlap heavily among unrelated individuals, related research has reported.

This chain uses TRBV25-1 with TRBJ1-1; D is unresolved. Source material: thymocytes. This TCR was sampled from a boy younger than two with a congenital heart defect. The CDR3 here is CASSEYIRGGSEAFF. The CDR3 DNA reads TGTGCCAGCAGTGAATATATCCGGGGAGGCTCCGAAGCTTTCTTT. Full variable domain (rest looked up from reference TRBV25-1 and TRBJ1-1): EADIYQTPRYLVIGTGKKITLECSQTMGHDKMYWYQQDPGMELHLIHYSYGVNSTEKGDLSSESTVSRIRTEHFPLTLESARPSHTSQYLCASSEYIRGGSEAFFGQGTRLTVV.